Listed below are T cell receptor beta chains from one sample, sequenced in a study of CD8+ T cells in alopecia areata. Only in-frame clones appear in the TCRdb table, and some are missing; sequencing was by immunoSEQ multiplex PCR. This table has 190,000 or so clones, about three fifths appearing once. The specimen was CD4+ T cells sorted from blood, collected at week 4, from a patient treated with tofacitinib. The receptors stem from a human donor with alopecia areata. The CDR3 runs from the conserved cysteine through the conserved F or W. A D gene is named only where the DNA matches it firmly. Rows may omit the clone size; those that give it use once, few, many or a size class.

d_call	v_call	clone_size	j_call	cdr3_aa	cdr3_nt
-	TRBV29-1	-	TRBJ1-1	CSATKTGRTQAFF	TGCAGCGCCACAAAGACAGGACGAACGCAAGCTTTCTTT
-	TRBV30	-	TRBJ2-3	CAWSTGGGTDTQYF	TGTGCCTGGAGTACGGGGGGCGGCACAGATACGCAGTATTTT
-	TRBV5-4	-	TRBJ2-3	CASSLKSASTDTQYF	TGTGCCAGCAGCTTGAAGTCAGCGAGCACAGATACGCAGTATTTT
-	TRBV15	-	TRBJ2-7	CATSRDLGQGSEQYF	TGTGCCACCAGCAGAGATCTCGGGCAGGGGAGCGAGCAGTACTTC
-	TRBV30	few	TRBJ2-7	CAWSALNEQYF	TGTGCCTGGAGTGCTCTCAACGAGCAGTACTTC
TRBD1	TRBV4-1	few	TRBJ2-7	CASSGPGQGHEQYF	TGCGCCAGCAGTGGCCCGGGACAGGGCCACGAGCAGTACTTC
-	TRBV7-8	-	TRBJ1-2	CASSQTGNPAYGYTF	TGTGCCAGCAGCCAAACAGGGAACCCTGCCTATGGCTACACCTTC
TRBD1	TRBV25-1	few	TRBJ2-5	CASNDREETQYF	TGTGCCAGCAACGACAGGGAAGAGACCCAGTACTTC
-	TRBV30	-	TRBJ1-1	CAWSVPGGNTEAFF	TGTGCCTGGAGTGTACCCGGGGGGAACACTGAAGCTTTCTTT
-	TRBV5-1	-	TRBJ2-2	CASSFVGTSNTGELFF	TGCGCCAGCAGCTTCGTGGGGACTTCGAACACCGGGGAGCTGTTTTTT
-	TRBV11-1	few	TRBJ2-7	CASSLWGPSYEQYF	TGTGCCAGCAGCTTATGGGGGCCATCCTACGAGCAGTACTTC
TRBD1	TRBV5-6	few	TRBJ1-5	CASSLTGQGSRSQHF	TGTGCCAGCAGCTTGACGGGACAGGGGAGTCGGTCCCAGCATTTT
-	TRBV6-4	few	TRBJ2-6	CASSDGGANVLTF	TGTGCCAGCAGTGACGGTGGGGCCAACGTCCTGACTTTC
TRBD1	TRBV30	-	TRBJ1-5	CAWSVDRDQPQHF	TGTGCCTGGAGTGTCGACAGGGACCAGCCCCAGCATTTT
-	TRBV7-2	once	TRBJ1-2	CASSLAPGGYTF	TGTGCCAGCAGCTTAGCGCCGGGCGGGTACACCTTC
-	TRBV4-1	-	TRBJ1-1	CASSQSLGARTEAFF	TGCGCCAGCAGCCAATCCCTCGGGGCGAGAACTGAAGCTTTCTTT
-	TRBV30	-	TRBJ2-3	CAWSKKTGSTDTQYF	TGTGCCTGGAGTAAGAAAACAGGGAGCACAGATACGCAGTATTTT
-	TRBV25-1	-	TRBJ1-6	CASSDSFNSPLHF	TGTGCCAGCAGTGACTCGTTTAATTCACCCCTCCACTTT
-	TRBV30	-	TRBJ2-3	CAWSVGTFTDTQYF	TGTGCCTGGAGTGTGGGTACCTTCACAGATACGCAGTATTTT
-	TRBV6-5	-	TRBJ2-7	CASRLGRLKEQYF	TGTGCCAGCAGACTAGGCAGGCTAAAAGAGCAGTACTTC
-	TRBV19	-	TRBJ2-3	CASKRHKSPSAPSTDTQYF	TGTGCCAGTAAGCGCCACAAGTCCCCTAGCGCCCCTAGCACAGATACGCAGTATTTT
-	TRBV4-1	-	TRBJ2-7	CASSQDPGRLRGQYF	TGCGCCAGCAGCCAAGACCCCGGACGGCTACGAGGGCAGTACTTC
-	TRBV7-2	-	TRBJ2-5	CASSPGRAQETQYF	TGTGCCAGCAGCCCCGGACGAGCCCAAGAGACCCAGTACTTC
-	TRBV29-1	-	TRBJ2-3	CSVEGGADTQYF	TGCAGCGTTGAAGGGGGGGCAGATACGCAGTATTTT
-	TRBV4-2	-	TRBJ1-1	CASSQYAGQLNTEAFF	TGTGCCAGCAGCCAATACGCTGGACAGTTGAACACTGAAGCTTTCTTT
-	TRBV15	-	TRBJ1-5	CATSRAGEPQHF	TGTGCCACCAGCAGAGCGGGGGAGCCCCAGCATTTT